The clone carrying this TCR beta chain appeared a few times. The data are from a study of T cells in Graves' hyperthyroidism and ophthalmopathy. The ends were cut back, 0 bases at V and 7 bases at J, with 10 bases in the middle. Germline V gene lookup returns CDR1 LGHDT and CDR2 YNNKEL (reference sequence). The CDR3 extends over 15 amino acids. TCR beta CDR3 sequences were amplified from RNA transcripts. Researchers ran a first-round RT-PCR on the TCR CDR3 using the HTBI primer set. TCRdb fed the multiplex PCR reads into MiXCR, producing one record per CDR3 protein. The sample carries 650,000 to 700,000 distinct CDR3 sequences, 17% recorded once.

V and J are TRBV3-1 and TRBJ1-6; tentatively, D is TRBD1 (6 bases). The clonotype originates from a man in his fifties or sixties with Graves' hyperthyroidism. Sequenced input: blood. Written as DNA, the CDR3 is TGTGCCAGCAGCCAAGAGGGGGCGCGGAATTCACCCCTCCACTTT. This encodes CASSQEGARNSPLHF.